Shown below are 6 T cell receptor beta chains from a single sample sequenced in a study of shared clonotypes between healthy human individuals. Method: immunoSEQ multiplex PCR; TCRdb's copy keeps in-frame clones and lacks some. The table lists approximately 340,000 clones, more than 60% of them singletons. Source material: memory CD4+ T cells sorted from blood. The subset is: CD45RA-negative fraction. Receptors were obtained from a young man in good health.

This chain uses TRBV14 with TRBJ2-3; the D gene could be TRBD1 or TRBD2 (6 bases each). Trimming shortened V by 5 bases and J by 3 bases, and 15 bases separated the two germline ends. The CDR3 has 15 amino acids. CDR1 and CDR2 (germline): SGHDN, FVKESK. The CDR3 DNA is TGTGCCAGCAGCTTGCGGGGACATATAACAGATACGCAGTATTTT. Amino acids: CASSLRGHITDTQYF. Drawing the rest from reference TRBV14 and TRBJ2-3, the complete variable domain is EAGVTQFPSHSVIEKGQTVTLRCDPISGHDNLYWYRRVMGKEIKFLLHFVKESKQDESGMPNNRFLAERTGGTYSTLKVQPAELEDSGVYFCASSLRGHITDTQYFGPGTRLTVL.

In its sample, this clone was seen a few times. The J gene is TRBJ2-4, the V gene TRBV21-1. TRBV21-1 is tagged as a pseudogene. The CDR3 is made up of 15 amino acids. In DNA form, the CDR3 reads TGTGCCAGCAGCAGAGGGGGACTAGCCAAAAACATTCAGTACTTC. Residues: CASSRGGLAKNIQYF.

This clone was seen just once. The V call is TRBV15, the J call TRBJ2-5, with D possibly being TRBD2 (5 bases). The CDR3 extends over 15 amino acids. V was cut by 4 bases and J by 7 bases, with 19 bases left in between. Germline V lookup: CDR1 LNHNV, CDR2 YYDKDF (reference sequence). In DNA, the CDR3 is TGTGCCACCAGCAAAGAGGGTAGGATCTCAGGGACCCAGTACTTC. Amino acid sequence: CATSKEGRISGTQYF.

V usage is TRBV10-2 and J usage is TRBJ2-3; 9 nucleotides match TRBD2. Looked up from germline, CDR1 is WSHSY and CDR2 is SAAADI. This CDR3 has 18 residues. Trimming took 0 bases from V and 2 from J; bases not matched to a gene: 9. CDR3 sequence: CASSESNALAGSTDTQYF. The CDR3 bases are TGCGCCAGCAGTGAGTCGAACGCCCTAGCGGGGTCCACAGATACGCAGTATTTT.

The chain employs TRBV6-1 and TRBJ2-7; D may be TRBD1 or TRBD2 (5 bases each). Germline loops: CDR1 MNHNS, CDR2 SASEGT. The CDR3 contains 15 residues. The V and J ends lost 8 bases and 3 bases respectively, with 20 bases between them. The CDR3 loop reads CASSNPGTANYEQYF. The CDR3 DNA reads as TGTGCCAGCTCCAACCCGGGGACGGCCAACTACGAGCAGTACTTC.

The CDR3 DNA reads TGTGCCATCAGTCCGGGACAGGGGTACGAGCAGTACTTC. This gives the protein CAISPGQGYEQYF. The rearrangement links TRBV10-3 to TRBJ2-7; 10 bases are shared with TRBD1. Germline V gives CDR1 ENHRY, CDR2 SYGVKD. This CDR3 contains 13 residues. The V and J ends lost 5 bases and 4 bases, in that order; junction bases with no gene match: 2.